The 23 T cell receptor beta chains given below trace back to one sample, sequenced in a study of blood T cell repertoires in COVID-19. This table comes from immunoSEQ multiplex PCR, and its TCRdb copy is limited to in-frame clones, with some not included. The sample includes 250,000 to 350,000 clones, roughly 80% of them seen just once. Sequenced: peripheral blood. The source is a human donor with COVID-19, enrolled during active disease. The donor label of this sample is uncertain.

This clone showed up just once. The chain links TRBV7-3 to TRBJ2-1, with TRBD2 identical over 10 bases. V lost 5 bases and J lost 1; bases outside the gene matches: 8. CDR3 length equals 17 residues. CDR1 is SGHTA, CDR2 FQGTGA, per germline. This chain's CDR3 is CASSPNGLADSYNEQFF. The DNA of the CDR3 is TGTGCCAGCAGCCCGAACGGACTAGCGGATTCCTACAATGAGCAGTTCTTC.

The CDR3 coding sequence is TGTGCCAGCAGCCTGGGGACAGGGAACTACAATGAGCAGTTCTTC. It encodes CASSLGTGNYNEQFF. The chain links TRBV7-2 to TRBJ2-1; 9 bases agree with TRBD1. V shed 5 bases, J shed 3 bases, and the junction held 5 bases outside the gene matches. Germline-derived CDR1 and CDR2 are SGHTA and FQGNSA. The CDR3 contains 15 residues.

This chain connects TRBV18 to TRBJ1-4; 9 bases map to TRBD1. With 3 bases clipped from V and 5 bases from J, the junction kept 4 bases outside the gene matches. Germline loops: CDR1 KGHSH, CDR2 LQKENI. This CDR3 is 15 amino acids long. The CDR3 is CASSPTGGRNEKLFF. The CDR3 region has the DNA TGTGCCAGCTCACCCACAGGGGGCCGGAATGAAAAACTGTTTTTT.

This rearrangement joins TRBV5-1 to TRBJ1-5, with 7 bases lining up with TRBD1. This CDR3 has 14 residues. Germline trimming cut 4 bases from V and 3 bases from J; bases unmatched to any gene: 4. Germline CDR1 is SGHRS and CDR2 is YFSETQ. CDR3: CASSIGQDNQPQHF. The CDR3 DNA reads as TGCGCCAGCAGCATAGGACAGGACAATCAGCCCCAGCATTTT.

The chain couples TRBV19 to TRBJ1-2; 7 bases fit TRBD1. V lost 8 bases to trimming and J lost 2 bases; unmatched junction nucleotides: 20. The CDR3 is 18 amino acids. The germline gives CDR1 LNHDA, CDR2 SQIVND (reference sequence). For the CDR3, the DNA is TGTGCCAGTGGCAGTGGGTATCAGGACAGGTGGAGGAACTATGGCTACACCTTC. Translated: CASGSGYQDRWRNYGYTF.

The chain combines TRBV6-4 with TRBJ1-1; D call uncertain. V shed 6 bases and J shed 1 base, with 12 bases lying between them. The CDR3 extends over 14 amino acids. The germline V gene has CDR1 MRHNA and CDR2 SNTAGT. The CDR3 here is CASRFSLENTEAFF. The DNA for the CDR3 is TGTGCCAGCAGATTCTCTTTAGAGAACACTGAAGCTTTCTTT.

The chain combines TRBV28 with TRBJ2-7; TRBD2 matches at 9 bases. After removal of 8 bases from V and 2 bases from J, the junction contained 10 bases not matched to a gene. Germline CDR1 MDHEN, CDR2 SYDVKM. The CDR3 is 15 residues long. CDR3 DNA: TGTGCCAGCGGGGGGATGGCTAGCGGGACCTACGAGCAGTACTTC. It translates to CASGGMASGTYEQYF.

The J gene is TRBJ2-6, the V gene TRBV19, with D maybe TRBD2 (5 bases). Trimming cost V 4 bases and J 0 bases, with 16 bases left between them. The CDR3 is made up of 18 amino acids. Per the germline V gene, CDR1 is LNHDA and CDR2 is SQIVND (reference sequence). DNA of the CDR3: TGTGCCAGTAGTACGCTCGGGGTTAGGGCCTCTGGGGCCAACGTCCTGACTTTC. The encoded protein is CASSTLGVRASGANVLTF.

The rearrangement joins TRBV6-2 or TRBV6-3 to TRBJ2-3; TRBD1 is a possible D gene (5 bases). Germline V lookup: CDR1 MNHEY, CDR2 SVGEGT. V was cut by 2 bases and J by 6 bases, with 15 bases left in between. The CDR3 is 15 amino acids. CDR3 region: CASSYLGATGDTQYF. CDR3 bases: TGTGCCAGCAGTTACCTTGGGGCAACTGGGGATACGCAGTATTTT.

The genes are TRBV19 and TRBJ2-3, with TRBD2 as a possible D gene (5 bases). The CDR3 is 15 residues long. Trimming removed 3 bases from V and 2 bases from J, with 12 bases in between. Germline V lookup: CDR1 LNHDA, CDR2 SQIVND (reference sequence). The CDR3 loop is CASSIRTASTDTQYF. In DNA form, the CDR3 reads TGTGCCAGTAGTATCCGGACTGCATCCACAGATACGCAGTATTTT.

V and J are TRBV6-5 and TRBJ1-5; no firm D call. The CDR3 runs to 14 residues. Trimming removed 1 base at V and 10 bases at J, with 14 bases between. Germline CDR1 reads MNHEY; CDR2 reads SVGAGI. As DNA, the CDR3 is TGTGCCAGCAGTTACTTGGCCCTCGGAGGTCCCCAGCATTTT. Amino acid sequence: CASSYLALGGPQHF.

V is TRBV9 and J is TRBJ1-3; no clear D. The CDR3 sequence is 17 residues long. Germline lookup yields CDR1 SGDLS and CDR2 YYNGEE. The V and J ends lost 0 bases and 1 base respectively, with 14 bases between them. The CDR3 bases are TGTGCCAGCAGCGTAGATAATAAGGGCGGGTCTGGAAACACCATATATTTT. Translation: CASSVDNKGGSGNTIYF.

V gene TRBV6-6 combines with J gene TRBJ1-2, with 9 bases that match TRBD1. With V trimmed by 6 bases and J by 4 bases, 6 bases remained unmatched. Germline values: CDR1 MNHNY, CDR2 SVGAGI (reference sequence). There are 14 residues in the CDR3. CDR3 sequence reads: CASRQGQGTYGYTF. CDR3 DNA sequence: TGTGCCAGCAGGCAGGGACAGGGAACCTATGGCTACACCTTC.

The chain carries TRBV28 and TRBJ2-3, with TRBD1 identical over 7 bases. The CDR3 is 15 residues long. V dropped 5 bases and J dropped 0; count of bases not matched to a gene: 5. The germline gives CDR1 MDHEN, CDR2 SYDVKM. CDR3 nucleotide sequence: TGTGCCAGCAGTCGGACAGGATCTAGCACAGATACGCAGTATTTT. Its protein is CASSRTGSSTDTQYF. The variable domain in full, completed from reference TRBV28 and TRBJ2-3, reads DVKVTQSSRYLVKRTGEKVFLECVQDMDHENMFWYRQDPGLGLRLIYFSYDVKMKEKGDIPEGYSVSREKKERFSLILESASTNQTSMYLCASSRTGSSTDTQYFGPGTRLTVL.

The chain recombines TRBV5-4 with TRBJ1-1; D perhaps matches TRBD1 (6 bases). V lost 4 bases and J 3 bases, leaving 19 bases between the germline ends. The germline CDR1 and CDR2 sequences are SGHNT and YYREEE (reference sequence). The CDR3 length is 16 residues. The CDR3 sequence: CASSPGTGTPHTEAFF. CDR3 sequence (DNA): TGTGCCAGCAGCCCAGGCACCGGGACACCTCACACTGAAGCTTTCTTT.

The V call is TRBV28, the J call TRBJ2-5; 12 bases map to TRBD1. Germline V lookup: CDR1 MDHEN, CDR2 SYDVKM. The CDR3 loop spans 17 amino acids. J lost 4 bases, V lost 4 bases, and 10 bases had no gene match. The CDR3: CASSSPRDRGRAETQYF. DNA of the CDR3: TGTGCCAGCAGTTCCCCAAGGGACAGGGGGCGTGCAGAGACCCAGTACTTC.

This clone was picked up one time. This chain connects TRBV2 to TRBJ1-1; D uncertain. The CDR3 length is 13 residues. The germline V gene has CDR1 SNHLY and CDR2 FYNNEI. The V gene lost 8 bases and the J gene lost 1 base, with 11 bases spanning the gap. The CDR3 loop is CASEGIRNTEAFF. CDR3 nucleotides: TGTGCCAGCGAGGGAATTCGGAACACTGAAGCTTTCTTT.

This clone came up a few times. The chain links TRBV28 to TRBJ1-3, with TRBD1 as a possible D gene (6 bases). CDR3 length: 14 residues. V lost 6 bases and J 10 bases, leaving 19 bases between the germline ends. CDR1 and CDR2 (germline): MDHEN, SYDVKM. The CDR3 protein is CASSLTGYGDTIYF. The CDR3 DNA reads as TGTGCCAGCAGCCTCACAGGGTACGGTGATACCATATATTTT.

The V gene is TRBV19, the J gene TRBJ2-1, with 13 positions matching TRBD2. CDR1 and CDR2 (germline): LNHDA, SQIVND (reference sequence). The trim removed 3 bases at V and 7 bases at J, leaving 9 bases unmatched. This CDR3 region has 17 residues. The CDR3 nucleotides read TGTGCCAGTAGTATCCCCGGACTAGCGGGAGCTGGAAATGAGCAGTTCTTC. As protein: CASSIPGLAGAGNEQFF.

The rearrangement uses TRBV11-2 and TRBJ2-1; a possible D gene is TRBD2 (6 bases). The V gene's germline CDR1 is SGHAT and CDR2 FQNNGV. Trimming took off 1 base at V and 4 bases at J, with 8 bases between the two ends. The CDR3 has 14 residues. CDR3 in DNA: TGTGCCAGCAGCTTAGCGGGAGAGTACAATGAGCAGTTCTTC. Encoded protein: CASSLAGEYNEQFF.

J is TRBJ2-1 and V is TRBV19; D might be TRBD2 (7 bases). This CDR3 has 15 amino acids. CDR1 is LNHDA and CDR2 is SQIVND in the germline V gene (reference sequence). V dropped 2 bases and J dropped 9 bases, with 17 bases sitting between them. In DNA, the CDR3 is TGTGCCAGTAGTATAACAGGCAGGGGAGGGCGTGAGCAGTTCTTC. Residues: CASSITGRGGREQFF.

The V and J genes are TRBV19 and TRBJ1-5, with no clear D. Trimming pared 2 bases from V and 1 base from J, leaving 9 bases between. The CDR3 length is 15 residues. Looked up from germline, CDR1 is LNHDA and CDR2 is SQIVND (reference sequence). CDR3 bases: TGTGCCAGTAGTATATCGGGTAGGAGCAATCAGCCCCAGCATTTT. This encodes CASSISGRSNQPQHF.

The chain recombines TRBV5-1 with TRBJ2-5, with TRBD1 as a possible D gene (6 bases). Trimming pared 7 bases from V and 4 bases from J, leaving 14 bases between. The CDR3 length is 13 residues. Germline loops: CDR1 SGHRS, CDR2 YFSETQ. CDR3 sequence (DNA): TGCGCCAGCGGGGTCAGGGGTTCAGAGACCCAGTACTTC. This encodes CASGVRGSETQYF.